Each of the 21 T cell receptor beta chains below was sequenced from the same sample in a study of cytomegalovirus exposure and HLA in healthy donors. The PCR used 60 Vbeta and 13 Jbeta primers. The data were produced by immunoSEQ multiplex PCR, yet TCRdb's version contains in-frame clones alone and is incomplete. The profile covers over 100,000 clones, with 80% appearing a single time and approximately 2.1% taken by the ten largest. Material for sequencing was PBMCs. The receptors were gathered from a man younger than 45 in good health and CMV-seronegative.

The genes are TRBV6-6 and TRBJ2-5, with 7 nucleotides matching TRBD1. V dropped 6 bases and J dropped 11; count of bases not matched to a gene: 6. The germline gives CDR1 MNHNY, CDR2 SVGAGI (reference sequence). The CDR3 contains 11 residues. The CDR3 region is CASSQDRQQYF. In DNA, the CDR3 is TGTGCCAGCAGCCAGGACAGGCAACAGTACTTC.

This chain connects TRBV10-3 to TRBJ2-6; 7 bases line up with TRBD1. Germline loops: CDR1 ENHRY, CDR2 SYGVKD. J was trimmed by 10 bases and V by 4 bases; bases with no gene match: 19. This CDR3 spans 18 amino acids. This chain's CDR3 is CAISARDSVQNAANVLTF. CDR3 in DNA: TGTGCCATCAGTGCCCGGGACAGTGTCCAGAATGCTGCTAACGTCCTGACTTTC.

This rearrangement joins TRBV19 to TRBJ2-3, with TRBD1 as a possible D gene (5 bases). Germline CDR1 reads LNHDA; CDR2 reads SQIVND (reference sequence). The CDR3 extends over 17 amino acids. V dropped 3 bases and J dropped 0 bases, with 16 bases sitting between them. The CDR3 spells CASSILPGQTSTDTQYF. In nucleotides, the CDR3 is TGTGCCAGTAGTATCTTGCCTGGACAAACTAGCACAGATACGCAGTATTTT. The full variable domain, its missing parts supplied by reference TRBV19 and TRBJ2-3, is DGGITQSPKYLFRKEGQNVTLSCEQNLNHDAMYWYRQDPGQGLRLIYYSQIVNDFQKGDIAEGYSVSREKKESFPLTVTSAQKNPTAFYLCASSILPGQTSTDTQYFGPGTRLTVL.

V and J are TRBV27 and TRBJ2-7; D may be TRBD1 (6 bases). The CDR3 contains 11 residues. Looked up from germline, CDR1 is MNHEY and CDR2 is SMNVEV (reference sequence). The V end lost 8 bases, the J end lost 7 bases, and 12 bases lay between the germline ends. For the CDR3, the DNA is TGTGCCAGCCGGCAACAGGGAGAGCAGTACTTC. Protein sequence: CASRQQGEQYF.

The chain employs TRBV7-2 and TRBJ2-5; the match to TRBD2 covers 10 bases. The J call could be wrong; TRBJ2-7 is a better fit for the DNA end. Germline V gives CDR1 SGHTA, CDR2 FQGNSA. CDR3 size: 15 residues. CDR3 sequence reads: CASSLTPGLAFEQYF. The CDR3 region has the DNA TGTGCCAGCAGCTTAACACCGGGACTAGCGTTCGAGCAGTACTTC.

This clone was recorded a few times. This chain joins TRBV2 and TRBJ2-7, with 8 bases that match TRBD2. The trim removed 6 bases at V and 1 base at J, leaving 5 bases unmatched. The CDR3 has 14 residues. CDR1 SNHLY and CDR2 FYNNEI come from the germline V gene. CDR3: CASSVSGRSYEQYF. The CDR3 DNA is TGTGCCAGCAGCGTCAGCGGGAGATCCTACGAGCAGTACTTC.

Here the CDR3 reads CASSQERAAGAGDEKLFF. The CDR3 DNA sequence: TGCGCCAGCAGCCAAGAACGGGCCGCAGGGGCCGGCGATGAAAAACTGTTTTTT. This chain joins TRBV4-1 and TRBJ1-4; the D gene is possibly TRBD1 (6 bases). This CDR3 spans 18 amino acids. Trimming cost V 0 bases and J 6 bases, with 20 bases left between them. Germline CDR1 and CDR2: MGHRA and YSYEKL.

This clone has a handful of counts. J is TRBJ1-2 and V is TRBV11-2; D not certain. This CDR3 is 14 amino acids long. V lost 2 bases and J lost 0, with 7 bases in between. CDR1 and CDR2 (germline): SGHAT, FQNNGV. The CDR3, as DNA: TGTGCCAGCAGCTTAAAGGCGGCTAACTATGGCTACACCTTC. Its translation is CASSLKAANYGYTF.

The gene calls are TRBV6-5 and TRBJ2-1, with D tentatively TRBD2 (5 bases). The CDR3 totals 16 residues. Germline V CDR1 and CDR2: MNHEY, SVGAGI. Trimming pared 2 bases from V and 4 bases from J, leaving 15 bases between. The CDR3 DNA is TGTGCCAGCAGTTACAGCGGAACGGGGTTATACAATGAGCAGTTCTTC. It encodes CASSYSGTGLYNEQFF.

This clone was found once. The CDR3 sequence: CASSADRAYNEQFF. In DNA, the CDR3 is TGTGCCAGCAGCGCGGACAGGGCGTACAATGAGCAGTTCTTC. The gene calls are TRBV9 and TRBJ2-1; 8 bases agree with TRBD1. V lost 3 bases and J lost 4; bases outside the gene matches: 3. The CDR3 is made up of 14 amino acids. Germline V gene lookup returns CDR1 SGDLS and CDR2 YYNGEE.

This clone was seen a single time. The chain carries TRBV18 and TRBJ2-2; D not resolved. CDR3 size: 17 residues. Trimming removed 2 bases from V and 2 bases from J, with 15 bases in between. Germline lookup yields CDR1 KGHSH and CDR2 LQKENI. The CDR3 DNA sequence: TGTGCCAGCTCACCAGGGCAGGCACGGATTAACACCGGGGAGCTGTTTTTT. It specifies CASSPGQARINTGELFF.

The rearrangement links TRBV11-2 to TRBJ2-7; TRBD1 matches at 7 bases. Germline values: CDR1 SGHAT, CDR2 FQNNGV. The CDR3 runs 14 residues. Losses at the gene ends were 1 base for V and 2 bases for J; bases not matched to a gene: 2. CDR3 region: CASSLVGQAYEQYF. The CDR3 DNA sequence: TGTGCCAGCAGCTTAGTCGGACAGGCCTACGAGCAGTACTTC.

This chain connects TRBV6-1 to TRBJ2-7, with D possibly being TRBD1 (6 bases). CDR1 and CDR2 from the germline V gene are MNHNS and SASEGT. V was shortened by 0 bases and J by 4 bases, with 10 bases between the two germline ends. The CDR3 runs 14 residues. This CDR3 reads CASSEAGRGYEQYF. CDR3 DNA: TGTGCCAGCAGTGAAGCAGGTAGGGGGTACGAGCAGTACTTC.

A word on this clone: Other DNA sequences in this specimen translate into the identical CDR3. The chain combines TRBV9 with TRBJ2-2, with a possible D match to TRBD2 (5 bases). Trimming removed 4 bases from V and 4 bases from J, with 11 bases in between. There are 14 residues in the CDR3. Germline CDR1 reads SGDLS; CDR2 reads YYNGEE. In DNA form, the CDR3 reads TGTGCCAGCAGCTCCGGGGTGGGCACCGGGGAGCTGTTTTTT. Protein product: CASSSGVGTGELFF.

In this sample, this clone turned up once. The genes are TRBV2 and TRBJ1-6; D is ambiguous. This CDR3 has 13 amino acids. V gave up 11 bases and J gave up 6 bases, with 14 bases separating them. CDR1 and CDR2 from the germline V gene are SNHLY and FYNNEI. The CDR3 sequence is CAAYREPNSPLHF. CDR3 nucleotides: TGTGCCGCTTACCGGGAGCCTAATTCACCCCTCCACTTT.

The gene calls are TRBV28 and TRBJ2-7; tentative D call: TRBD1 (6 bases). Germline assignment: CDR1 MDHEN and CDR2 SYDVKM. The CDR3 spans 14 residues. The germline V and J ends were trimmed by 2 bases and 2 bases, with 10 bases remaining between them. Here the CDR3 DNA reads TGTGCCAGCAGTTTAGGGGACACAACCTACGAGCAGTACTTC. Protein: CASSLGDTTYEQYF.

This clone has just a few counts. V usage is TRBV11-3 and J usage is TRBJ2-3; possible D gene TRBD2, 7 bases. Germline loops: CDR1 SGHNT, CDR2 YENEEA. The length of the CDR3 is 17 residues. Trimming removed 0 bases from V and 0 bases from J, with 13 bases in between. CDR3 coding DNA: TGTGCCAGCAGCTTAGATGGGGCGGGGGCTAGCACAGATACGCAGTATTTT. This translates into CASSLDGAGASTDTQYF.

V gene TRBV5-4 combines with J gene TRBJ2-1; 10 nucleotides match TRBD1. This CDR3 is 15 amino acids long. Germline V gene data show CDR1 as SGHNT and CDR2 as YYREEE (reference sequence). Unmatched junction bases numbered 4, after V lost 0 bases and J lost 7 bases. CDR3 sequence: CASSLARTGGNEQFF. Written as DNA, the CDR3 is TGTGCCAGCAGCTTGGCCCGGACAGGGGGAAATGAGCAGTTCTTC.

The chain recombines TRBV5-4 with TRBJ2-7; D remains unclear. Germline assignment: CDR1 SGHNT and CDR2 YYREEE (reference sequence). V dropped 4 bases and J dropped 7 bases, with 12 bases sitting between them. This CDR3 spans 12 amino acids. CDR3 DNA: TGTGCCAGCAGCGCGGCCTTTGGGGAGCAGTACTTC. Amino acids: CASSAAFGEQYF.

This clone has just a few counts. The chain joins TRBV6-5 to TRBJ2-5; TRBD2 is a possible D gene (5 bases). The CDR3 loop spans 13 amino acids. V lost 6 bases and J lost 2, with 10 bases in between. Germline V lookup: CDR1 MNHEY, CDR2 SVGAGI. The CDR3 reads CASSSGLQETQYF. The CDR3 DNA is TGTGCCAGCAGCTCCGGACTGCAAGAGACCCAGTACTTC.

In this sample, this clone turned up once. The gene calls are TRBV4-3 and TRBJ2-1; 9 bases are a match to TRBD1. The length of the CDR3 is 16 residues. The V and J ends lost 2 bases and 5 bases, in that order; junction bases with no gene match: 7. Germline CDR1 is LGHNA and CDR2 is YSLEER. The DNA of the CDR3 is TGCGCCAGCAGCCAACCCTCACAGGGGGCGAACAATGAGCAGTTCTTC. This sequence encodes CASSQPSQGANNEQFF.